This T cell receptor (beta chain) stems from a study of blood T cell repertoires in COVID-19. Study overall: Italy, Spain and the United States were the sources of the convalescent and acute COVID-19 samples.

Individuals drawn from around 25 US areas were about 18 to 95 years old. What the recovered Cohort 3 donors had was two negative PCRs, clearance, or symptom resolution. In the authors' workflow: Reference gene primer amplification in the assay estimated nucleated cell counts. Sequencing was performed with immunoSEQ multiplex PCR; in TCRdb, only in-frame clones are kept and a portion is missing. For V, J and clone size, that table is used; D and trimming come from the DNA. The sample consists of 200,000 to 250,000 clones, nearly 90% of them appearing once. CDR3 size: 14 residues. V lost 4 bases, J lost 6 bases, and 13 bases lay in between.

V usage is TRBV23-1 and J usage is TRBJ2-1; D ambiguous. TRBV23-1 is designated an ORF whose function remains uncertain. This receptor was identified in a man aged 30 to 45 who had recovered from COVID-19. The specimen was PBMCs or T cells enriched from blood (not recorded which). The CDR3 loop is CASSRPKSGNEQFF. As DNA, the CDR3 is TGCGCCAGCAGTCGACCGAAATCGGGCAATGAGCAGTTCTTC.